This T cell receptor (beta chain) was observed in a study of shared clonotypes between healthy human individuals. Overall study context: Used for every donor were three CD4 naive, three CD4 memory, two CD8 naive and one CD8 memory plate.

In CD8 memory, CD45RO+ cells were put together with CCR7-negative CD45RA+ TemRA cells. Trimming removed 1 base at V and 0 bases at J, with 10 bases between. This CDR3 is 15 amino acids long. Germline CDR1 is LGHNA and CDR2 is YSLEER. The input for sorted-subset replicate PCRs was 200 to 250 ng DNA, 25,000 to 35,000 T cell genomes. Sequencing was performed with immunoSEQ multiplex PCR; in TCRdb, only in-frame clones are kept and a portion is missing. The table lists over 300,000 clones, more than 75% of them singletons. The specimen was memory CD8+ T cells sorted from blood. As for subset: CD45RO+ cells pooled with CCR7-negative TemRA cells. The TCR originated in a man younger than 30 in good health. The chain uses TRBV4-3 and TRBJ2-7; D could derive from TRBD1 or TRBD2 (5 bases each). The chain's CDR3 is CASSQANGASYEQYF. In DNA form, the CDR3 reads TGCGCCAGCAGCCAAGCCAACGGGGCCTCCTACGAGCAGTACTTC.